This TCR beta chain was sequenced for a study of early T cells in non-severe SARS-CoV-2 infection. Study overall: Chains were unpaired, as sequencing was done on bulk RNA from unsorted whole blood. Study-wide results and limits: VDJdb matching skewed toward anti-spike CD8 responses, missing private and CD4 specificities.

The CDR3 covers 16 residues. Germline values: CDR1 LGHNT, CDR2 FRNRAP. V shed 6 bases and J shed 10 bases, with 25 bases lying between them. TCRdb reprocessed the 5' RACE reads with MiXCR, giving one entry per CDR3 protein. The table has 80,000 to 95,000 distinct CDR3 sequences, 16% seen once. This clonotype has a handful of counts. The target antigen is unknown. The TCR sequence derives from an adult who was a healthcare worker with PCR-confirmed SARS-CoV-2 infection or an uninfected control (not recorded which). This sequence joins TRBV12-5 and TRBJ2-1; D may be TRBD2 (6 bases). This specimen was whole blood, taken at baseline. The CDR3 reads CASGNTSLARGREQFF. CDR3 DNA sequence: TGTGCTAGTGGCAACACCAGTCTAGCGAGAGGACGGGAGCAGTTCTTC.